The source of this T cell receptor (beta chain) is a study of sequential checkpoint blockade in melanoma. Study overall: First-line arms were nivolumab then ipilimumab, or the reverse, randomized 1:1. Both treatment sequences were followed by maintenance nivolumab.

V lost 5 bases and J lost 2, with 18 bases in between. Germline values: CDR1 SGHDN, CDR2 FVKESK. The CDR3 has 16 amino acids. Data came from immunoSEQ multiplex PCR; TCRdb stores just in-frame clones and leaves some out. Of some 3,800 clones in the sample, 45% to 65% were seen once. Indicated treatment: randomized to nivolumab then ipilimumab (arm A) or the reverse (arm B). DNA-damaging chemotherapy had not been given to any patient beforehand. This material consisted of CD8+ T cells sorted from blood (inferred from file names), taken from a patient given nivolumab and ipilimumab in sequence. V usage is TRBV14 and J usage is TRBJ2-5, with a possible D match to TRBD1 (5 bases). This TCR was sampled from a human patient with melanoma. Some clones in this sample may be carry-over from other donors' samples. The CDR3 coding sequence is TGTGCCAGCAGCGCGCCGTGGGGCCATGAACAAGAGACCCAGTACTTC. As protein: CASSAPWGHEQETQYF.